This T cell receptor (beta chain) was obtained from a study of metastatic and nonmetastatic thyroid tumors. The wider study: For malignant and benign thyroid patients, tumor or nodule tissue and blood were the sources whose repertoires were compared.

None of the patients had undergone any treatment ahead of thyroid surgery. The authors' processing: In papillary thyroid cancer, a distant-metastasis classifier was built using CDR3 differences across clinicopathological groups. TCRdb redid the clone calls on the PCR reads using MiXCR. These V and J calls originate from TCRdb's pipeline instead of the authors' own analysis. The sample lists approximately 12,000 clones, around a third occurring once. V dropped 0 bases and J dropped 0 bases, with 6 bases sitting between them. CDR3 size: 14 residues. In germline, CDR1 is SGHRS, CDR2 YFSETQ. Findings of the study overall: Compared with benign nodules, malignant thyroid tumors were reported to have significantly higher TCR beta diversity in both blood and tumor.

This clone was found once. Its target is not known. The sequencing input was tumor tissue. This chain links TRBV5-1 with TRBJ1-2, with no clear D. The TCR originated in a female donor with papillary thyroid cancer or a benign thyroid nodule (not recorded which). Some clones in this sample may be carry-over from other donors' samples. In DNA form, the CDR3 reads TGCGCCAGCAGCTTGGGAGCAGCTAACTATGGCTACACCTTC. This codes for CASSLGAANYGYTF.